One sample yielded the 28 T cell receptor beta chains listed below, sequenced in a study of T-cell reconstitution after alpha-beta-depleted transplantation in children. Using unique molecular identifiers, the investigators prepared the TCRbeta library. TCRdb re-called the PCR reads through MiXCR, storing one row per CDR3 protein. This sample has roughly 300,000 distinct CDR3 sequences, with 9.5% to 10% found just once. The specimen comprised PBMCs from the stem cell graft donor, sampled from the stem cell graft. All receptors derive from a human donor who donated a stem cell graft to a child with SCID.

The V call is TRBV20-1, the J call TRBJ1-5; D remains unclear. V was shortened by 5 bases and J by 0 bases, with 8 bases between the two germline ends. The CDR3 is 13 residues long. Germline CDR1 and CDR2: DFQATT and SNEGSKA (reference sequence). As DNA, the CDR3 is TGCAGTGCTTATACAAGTAGCAATCAGCCCCAGCATTTT. Translated: CSAYTSSNQPQHF.

This clonotype was seen more than once but under ten times. The chain uses TRBV13 and TRBJ2-3; 10 nucleotides agree with TRBD2. The length of the CDR3 is 15 residues. The ends lost 6 bases at V and 1 base at J; junction bases unmatched: 4. Germline V gene data show CDR1 as PRHDT and CDR2 as FYEKMQ (reference sequence). The CDR3 spells CASSNLAGGTDTQYF. The CDR3 DNA follows: TGTGCCAGCAGTAATCTAGCGGGGGGCACAGATACGCAGTATTTT.

The genes are TRBV7-6 and TRBJ2-7; maybe TRBD1 (6 bases). The CDR3 contains 16 residues. Germline lookup yields CDR1 SGHVS and CDR2 FNYEAQ. The germline V and J ends were trimmed by 5 bases and 5 bases, with 22 bases remaining between them. CDR3 bases: TGTGCCAGCAGCCCCAGACAGGCCAGGATATCCGACGAGCAGTACTTC. Its protein is CASSPRQARISDEQYF. Full variable domain (remainder filled in from reference TRBV7-6 and TRBJ2-7): GAGVSQSPRYKVTKRGQDVALRCDPISGHVSLYWYRQALGQGPEFLTYFNYEAQQDKSGLPNDRFSAERPEGSISTLTIQRTEQRDSAMYRCASSPRQARISDEQYFGPGTRLTVT.

J is TRBJ1-2 and V is TRBV20-1; D not certain. The ends were cut back, 6 bases at V and 1 base at J, with 15 bases in the middle. Germline V CDR1 and CDR2: DFQATT, SNEGSKA (reference sequence). CDR3 size: 14 residues. CDR3 protein: CSAVTEPLNYGYTF. In DNA, the CDR3 is TGCAGTGCAGTAACCGAGCCCCTTAACTATGGCTACACCTTC.

The rearrangement joins TRBV6-1 to TRBJ2-5, with D perhaps matching TRBD2 (8 bases). Germline CDR1 MNHNS, CDR2 SASEGT. Trimming took 0 bases from V and 1 from J, leaving 15 bases between them. The CDR3 extends over 17 amino acids. DNA of the CDR3: TGTGCCAGCAGTGAAGCGAGGGGGCTAGCGGGCCAAGAGACCCAGTACTTC. The encoded protein is CASSEARGLAGQETQYF.

Ten or more counts support this clonotype. This chain joins TRBV10-3 and TRBJ1-4, with 9 positions matching TRBD1. With V trimmed by 9 bases and J by 5 bases, 7 bases remained unmatched. This CDR3 spans 14 amino acids. CDR1 is ENHRY and CDR2 is SYGVKD in the germline V gene. The CDR3 spells CAISPTGGNEKLFF. Here the CDR3 DNA reads TGTGCCATTTCCCCGACAGGGGGGAATGAAAAACTGTTTTTT.

This clonotype has ten or more counts. The chain is built from TRBV7-6 and TRBJ2-7; a weak D match, TRBD2 (5 bases). CDR1 is SGHVS and CDR2 is FNYEAQ in the germline V gene. This CDR3 has 14 residues. The V and J ends lost 0 bases and 4 bases respectively, with 10 bases between them. CDR3 sequence reads: CASSLAPTGYEQYF. In DNA, the CDR3 is TGTGCCAGCAGCTTAGCTCCGACGGGGTACGAGCAGTACTTC.

This clonotype has just one count. This chain connects TRBV10-3 to TRBJ2-7; D is undetermined. This CDR3 is 13 amino acids long. From germline, CDR1 is ENHRY and CDR2 SYGVKD. V lost 4 bases to trimming and J lost 2 bases, with 9 bases between them. The CDR3 here is CAISGIGAYEQYF. Written as DNA, the CDR3 is TGTGCCATCAGTGGGATTGGGGCCTACGAGCAGTACTTC.

The chain carries TRBV20-1 and TRBJ2-1; 10 nucleotides agree with TRBD2. CDR3 length: 16 residues. Germline V lookup: CDR1 DFQATT, CDR2 SNEGSKA (reference sequence). J was trimmed by 7 bases and V by 0 bases; bases with no gene match: 9. The CDR3, as DNA: TGCAGTGCTAGAGAGCCTCGAGCGGGGGGGCTAAATGAGCAGTTCTTC. It is translated as CSAREPRAGGLNEQFF.

This clonotype was found a few times. This sequence joins TRBV12-3 or TRBV12-4 and TRBJ1-5; 9 bases agree with TRBD1. The V segment lost 6 bases and the J segment 2 bases; nucleotides outside the gene matches: 8. This CDR3 has 16 amino acids. The CDR3 DNA follows: TGTGCCAGCAGCCCCCGGGACAGGGTTGGCAATCAGCCCCAGCATTTT. As protein: CASSPRDRVGNQPQHF.

This clonotype was detected many times. This chain uses TRBV5-5 with TRBJ1-1; 7 positions agree with TRBD1. The CDR3 covers 13 residues. V lost 4 bases and J lost 3; bases outside the gene matches: 3. CDR1 and CDR2 from the germline V gene are SGHKS and YYEKEE (reference sequence). CDR3 sequence: CASSLGQDTEAFF. CDR3 bases: TGTGCCAGCAGCCTCGGACAGGACACTGAAGCTTTCTTT.

A few counts support this clonotype. The rearrangement links TRBV10-3 to TRBJ2-2; D uncertain. The V gene lost 3 bases and the J gene lost 9 bases, with 5 bases spanning the gap. In germline, CDR1 is ENHRY, CDR2 SYGVKD. The CDR3 has 11 residues. The CDR3 spells CAISDGWELFF. In nucleotides, the CDR3 is TGTGCCATCAGTGACGGGTGGGAGCTGTTTTTT.

This chain links TRBV20-1 with TRBJ1-1; 8 positions agree with TRBD1. There are 14 residues in the CDR3. Germline V gene sequence: CDR1 DFQATT, CDR2 SNEGSKA (reference sequence). V lost 0 bases to trimming and J lost 4 bases; unmatched junction nucleotides: 4. This CDR3 is CSARDRQGSTEAFF. CDR3 nucleotide sequence: TGCAGTGCTAGAGATCGACAGGGGAGCACTGAAGCTTTCTTT.

This clonotype appeared a few times. The rearrangement links TRBV7-9 to TRBJ2-3; 8 bases match TRBD2. Unmatched junction bases numbered 9, after V lost 5 bases and J lost 5 bases. The CDR3 is 15 residues long. Germline assignment: CDR1 SEHNR and CDR2 FQNEAQ (reference sequence). The CDR3 coding sequence is TGTGCCAGCAGCCCTATTTGGCGGGAGGTAGATACGCAGTATTTT. Its protein product is CASSPIWREVDTQYF.

This clonotype was counted ten times or more. This chain links TRBV2 with TRBJ2-7; TRBD1 agrees at 7 bases. Losses at the gene ends were 8 bases for V and 2 bases for J; bases not matched to a gene: 3. The CDR3 sequence is 12 residues long. Germline CDR1 SNHLY, CDR2 FYNNEI. CDR3 residues: CASQGQTYEQYF. The CDR3 DNA is TGTGCCAGCCAGGGACAGACCTACGAGCAGTACTTC.

The chain employs TRBV11-1 and TRBJ2-5; possible D gene TRBD1, 5 bases. V gave up 2 bases and J gave up 1 base, with 11 bases separating them. Germline CDR1 reads SGHAT; CDR2 reads FQDESV (reference sequence). CDR3 size: 15 residues. The CDR3 sequence: CASSLQGTTQETQYF. The CDR3 DNA follows: TGTGCCAGCAGCTTACAGGGAACTACCCAAGAGACCCAGTACTTC.

V usage is TRBV6-1 and J usage is TRBJ2-1; D may correspond to TRBD1 or TRBD2 (5 bases each). Between the trimmed V and J ends, which lost 6 bases and 4 bases, there was a span of 13 bases. Germline CDR1 and CDR2: MNHNS and SASEGT. The CDR3 spans 14 residues. The CDR3 here is CASRPDGAYNEQFF. CDR3 nucleotides: TGTGCCAGCAGACCTGACGGGGCTTACAATGAGCAGTTCTTC.

This clonotype was detected a few times. The chain carries TRBV5-1 and TRBJ2-7, with D uncertain. The length of the CDR3 is 13 residues. Germline CDR1 SGHRS, CDR2 YFSETQ. The V end lost 1 base, the J end lost 5 bases, and 10 bases lay between the germline ends. This CDR3 is CASSLWDSDEQYF. CDR3 DNA sequence: TGCGCCAGCAGCTTGTGGGATTCGGACGAGCAGTACTTC. Supplemented by reference TRBV5-1 and TRBJ2-7, the full variable domain reads KAGVTQTPRYLIKTRGQQVTLSCSPISGHRSVSWYQQTPGQGLQFLFEYFSETQRNKGNFPGRFSGRQFSNSRSEMNVSTLELGDSALYLCASSLWDSDEQYFGPGTRLTVT.

This clonotype was counted between two and nine times. The chain joins TRBV4-1 to TRBJ2-7; D is perhaps TRBD2 (6 bases). V was pared by 3 bases and J by 1 base, with 7 bases between. The CDR3 extends over 13 amino acids. Germline assignment: CDR1 MGHRA and CDR2 YSYEKL. CDR3 coding DNA: TGCGCCAGCAGCCAGGCGGGGTCCTACGAGCAGTACTTC. This sequence encodes CASSQAGSYEQYF.

In its sample, this clonotype was seen a few times. The V gene is TRBV7-2, the J gene TRBJ2-5, with no clear D. There are 13 residues in the CDR3. Germline V gene lookup returns CDR1 SGHTA and CDR2 FQGNSA. Trimming left V 3 bases short and J 3 bases short, with 8 bases between. CDR3 amino acids: CASSFGSKETQYF. In nucleotides, the CDR3 is TGTGCCAGCAGCTTTGGTTCCAAAGAGACCCAGTACTTC.

The chain has TRBV21-1 and TRBJ1-5. TRBV21-1 is marked as a pseudogene. The CDR3 covers 15 residues. The CDR3 spells CASTRGPHSNQPQHF. CDR3 DNA sequence: TGTGCCAGCACCCGCGGGCCTCATAGCAATCAGCCCCAGCATTTT.

This clonotype was counted at least ten times. CDR3 DNA sequence: TGTGCCACCCACACTGAAGCTTTCTTT. It specifies CATHTEAFF. The genes are TRBV19 and TRBJ1-1, with D unclear. The CDR3 spans 9 residues. Trimming shortened V by 10 bases and J by 3 bases, and 3 bases separated the two germline ends. Per germline, CDR1 LNHDA and CDR2 SQIVND (reference sequence). Complete variable domain (other parts from reference TRBV19 and TRBJ1-1): DGGITQSPKYLFRKEGQNVTLSCEQNLNHDAMYWYRQDPGQGLRLIYYSQIVNDFQKGDIAEGYSVSREKKESFPLTVTSAQKNPTAFYLCATHTEAFFGQGTRLTVV.

This clonotype was observed a few times. The chain is built from TRBV20-1 and TRBJ2-5; possibly TRBD1 for D (5 bases). V dropped 3 bases and J dropped 2 bases, with 19 bases sitting between them. The CDR3 has 16 amino acids. Germline CDR1 DFQATT, CDR2 SNEGSKA (reference sequence). CDR3 loop: CSASSLEDTFQETQYF. CDR3 DNA: TGCAGTGCTAGTAGTCTTGAGGACACCTTTCAAGAGACCCAGTACTTC.

This sequence joins TRBV7-9 and TRBJ2-3, with 12 bases fitting TRBD2. Germline V gene data show CDR1 as SEHNR and CDR2 as FQNEAQ (reference sequence). The CDR3 is 16 amino acids. Trimming cost V 5 bases and J 2 bases; bases outside gene matches: 5. CDR3 sequence (DNA): TGTGCCAGCAGCCCTCTAGCGGGGGGGACCACAGATACGCAGTATTTT. This codes for CASSPLAGGTTDTQYF.

J is TRBJ2-2 and V is TRBV12-3 or TRBV12-4; 8 nucleotides match TRBD2. The V gene end was trimmed by 7 bases and the J gene end by 0 bases; junction bases not matched to a gene: 7. This CDR3 is built from 16 residues. This chain's CDR3 is CASTPGGGTNTGELFF. Written as DNA, the CDR3 is TGTGCCAGCACTCCCGGGGGGGGGACGAACACCGGGGAGCTGTTTTTT.

The V call is TRBV20-1, the J call TRBJ2-7; TRBD2 matches 9 bases. The CDR3 spans 15 residues. After removal of 3 bases from V and 1 base from J, the junction contained 7 bases not matched to a gene. Germline lookup yields CDR1 DFQATT and CDR2 SNEGSKA (reference sequence). The CDR3 DNA reads TGCAGTGCTAGCGGAGCTAGCGGGGCATCCTACGAGCAGTACTTC. Residues: CSASGASGASYEQYF.

The chain combines TRBV29-1 with TRBJ2-7; D is undetermined. CDR1 and CDR2 (germline): SQVTM, ANQGSEA. The V end lost 4 bases, the J end lost 4 bases, and 11 bases lay between the germline ends. This CDR3 is built from 12 residues. CDR3 in amino acids: CSVGPEAYEQYF. The CDR3 DNA sequence: TGCAGCGTTGGCCCAGAGGCGTACGAGCAGTACTTC.

V and J are TRBV5-1 and TRBJ1-4, with TRBD1 identical over 10 bases. Germline-derived CDR1 and CDR2 are SGHRS and YFSETQ. This CDR3 contains 16 residues. The J segment lost 7 bases and the V segment lost 3 bases, leaving 9 bases of the junction unmatched. CDR3 in DNA: TGCGCCAGCAGCTCGAATCCGGGACAGGGGTTTGAAAAACTGTTTTTT. It encodes CASSSNPGQGFEKLFF.